The TCR beta chain described here comes from a study of blood T cells in healthy people across ages. Study-level background: Per two T cells, template switching captured roughly one barcoded beta molecule.

Then a second PCR, running roughly 7 to 11 cycles, was carried out with a sample-barcoded 5' primer and a J-beta primer mix. A 12-random-nucleotide template-switch adaptor tagged each cDNA molecule. TCRdb itself ran the 5' RACE reads through MiXCR, one entry per CDR3 protein. This sample has 920,000 or so distinct CDR3 sequences, with around 43% found just once. Notes on this clonotype: Its target is unknown.

General study results and limits: Naive CD4+ cell counts and diversity both ran higher in long-lived than in aged donors.

Input material: blood. The receptor's source is a woman aged 55 to 70 in good health.

The CDR3 region has the DNA TGTGCCAGCGGAATGGGACTAGCGACCTACGAGCAGTACTTC. Amino acid sequence: CASGMGLATYEQYF. The chain employs TRBV2 and TRBJ2-7; 10 bases are a match to TRBD2. With V trimmed by 8 bases and J by 2 bases, 6 bases remained unmatched. This CDR3 is built from 14 residues. CDR1 is SNHLY, CDR2 FYNNEI, per germline.